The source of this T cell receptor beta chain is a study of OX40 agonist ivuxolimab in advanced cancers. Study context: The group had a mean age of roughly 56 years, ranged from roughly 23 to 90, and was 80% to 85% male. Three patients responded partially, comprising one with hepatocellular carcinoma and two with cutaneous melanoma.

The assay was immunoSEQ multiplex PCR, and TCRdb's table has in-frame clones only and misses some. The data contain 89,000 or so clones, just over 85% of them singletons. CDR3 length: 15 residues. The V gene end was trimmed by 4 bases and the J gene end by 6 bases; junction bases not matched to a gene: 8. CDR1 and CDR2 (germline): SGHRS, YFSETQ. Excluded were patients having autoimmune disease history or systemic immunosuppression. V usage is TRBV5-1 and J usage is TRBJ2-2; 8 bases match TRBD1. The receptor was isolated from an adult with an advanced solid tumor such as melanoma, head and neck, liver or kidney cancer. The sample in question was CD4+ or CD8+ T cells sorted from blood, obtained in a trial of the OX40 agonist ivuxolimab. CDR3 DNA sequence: TGCGCCAGCAGCCCTGGACAGGGTTGGGCCGGGGAGCTGTTTTTT. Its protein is CASSPGQGWAGELFF.